This passage covers 27 T cell receptor beta chains from one sample sequenced in a study of blood T cell repertoires in COVID-19. Here immunoSEQ multiplex PCR was the method, and the copy in TCRdb shows in-frame clones only, minus some. The sample has 90,000 to 120,000 clones, about 89% seen once. Sequenced: peripheral blood. Receptors originate from a woman aged 25 to 39 with acute or convalescent COVID-19.

V and J are TRBV10-2 and TRBJ2-5; D might be TRBD2 (5 bases). The V gene lost 7 bases and the J gene lost 4 bases, with 13 bases spanning the gap. CDR3 length equals 13 residues. CDR1 and CDR2 from the germline V gene are WSHSY and SAAADI. CDR3 protein: CASNGDPGETQYF. For the CDR3, the DNA is TGCGCCAGCAACGGGGATCCAGGAGAGACCCAGTACTTC.

The genes are TRBV9 and TRBJ2-7; 7 bases align to TRBD1. Germline CDR1 SGDLS, CDR2 YYNGEE. V was pared by 0 bases and J by 5 bases, with 8 bases of the junction left unmatched. The CDR3 runs 15 residues. DNA of the CDR3: TGTGCCAGCAGCGTAGGGGTGACAGGGATCCACGAGCAGTACTTC. This codes for CASSVGVTGIHEQYF.

V gene TRBV27 combines with J gene TRBJ2-7; 8 bases line up with TRBD1. CDR3 length: 12 residues. Germline lookup yields CDR1 MNHEY and CDR2 SMNVEV (reference sequence). The V segment lost 5 bases and the J segment 9 bases; nucleotides outside the gene matches: 6. The CDR3 region has the DNA TGTGCCAGCAGTCGATCAGGGGGCGGGCAGTACTTC. Protein product: CASSRSGGGQYF.

This chain uses TRBV4-3 with TRBJ1-4; D might be TRBD1 (6 bases). Trimming pared 0 bases from V and 3 bases from J, leaving 14 bases between. The CDR3 spans 17 residues. Germline loops: CDR1 LGHNA, CDR2 YSLEER. CDR3 residues: CASSQEESSGANEKLFF. CDR3 bases: TGCGCCAGCAGCCAAGAAGAGTCGTCAGGGGCTAATGAAAAACTGTTTTTT.

The chain employs TRBV18 and TRBJ1-2; maybe TRBD1 (6 bases). CDR3 size: 14 residues. Trimming took off 2 bases at V and 4 bases at J, with 11 bases between the two ends. Germline CDR1 is KGHSH and CDR2 is LQKENI. DNA of the CDR3: TGTGCCAGCTCACCAACAGGGTTAATCTATGGCTACACCTTC. It specifies CASSPTGLIYGYTF.

The chain carries TRBV7-2 and TRBJ1-2, with 10 positions matching TRBD1. Germline lookup yields CDR1 SGHTA and CDR2 FQGNSA. The CDR3 is 15 residues long. V trimming: 3 bases; J trimming: 2 bases; junction bases outside the gene matches: 3. The CDR3 DNA follows: TGTGCCAGCAGCTTTGTGGGACAGGGGAACTATGGCTACACCTTC. Translated, it gives CASSFVGQGNYGYTF.

The chain employs TRBV7-8 and TRBJ1-4; weak D call: TRBD1 (5 bases). This CDR3 has 14 amino acids. The germline V and J ends were trimmed by 1 base and 10 bases, with 13 bases remaining between them. CDR1 and CDR2 from the germline V gene are SGHVS and FQNEAQ. The CDR3 sequence is CASSLGRERPKLFF. The CDR3 bases are TGTGCCAGCAGCTTAGGCAGGGAACGTCCAAAACTGTTTTTT.

The chain employs TRBV10-3 and TRBJ2-7; D might be TRBD1 (5 bases). Germline V gene sequence: CDR1 ENHRY, CDR2 SYGVKD. The CDR3 length is 15 residues. The germline V and J ends were trimmed by 3 bases and 7 bases, with 19 bases remaining between them. CDR3 in amino acids: CAISDSDRARLEQYF. DNA of the CDR3: TGTGCCATCAGTGACAGTGACAGAGCCCGTCTAGAGCAGTACTTC.

The chain joins TRBV5-1 to TRBJ2-5; TRBD1 is a possible D gene (6 bases). The germline gives CDR1 SGHRS, CDR2 YFSETQ. This CDR3 comprises 14 residues. Trimming stripped 0 bases from V and 4 bases from J, with 10 bases between. CDR3 sequence: CASSLGGPRETQYF. The DNA of the CDR3 is TGCGCCAGCAGCTTGGGGGGGCCAAGAGAGACCCAGTACTTC.

The V gene is TRBV5-1, the J gene TRBJ2-3; 10 bases line up with TRBD2. With V trimmed by 0 bases and J by 2 bases, 3 bases remained unmatched. Germline V gene lookup returns CDR1 SGHRS and CDR2 YFSETQ. CDR3 length equals 16 residues. CDR3 DNA sequence: TGCGCCAGCAGCTTGGGTAGCGGGGGGAACACAGATACGCAGTATTTT. Translated, it gives CASSLGSGGNTDTQYF.

This clone was picked up a small number of times. The CDR3 bases are TGTGCCAGCGGGTCCTTCCGGGACACCCCAGGCACTGAAGCTTTCTTT. Its protein product is CASGSFRDTPGTEAFF. The rearrangement joins TRBV7-9 to TRBJ1-1, with D possibly TRBD1 on 6 matching bases. With 8 bases removed from V and 4 bases from J, the gap between germline ends came to 23 bases. Germline V gene data show CDR1 as SEHNR and CDR2 as FQNEAQ (reference sequence). This CDR3 comprises 16 residues.

V usage is TRBV10-2 and J usage is TRBJ2-7; 9 nucleotides match TRBD1. Germline loops: CDR1 WSHSY, CDR2 SAAADI. CDR3 length: 15 residues. The ends lost 7 bases at V and 0 bases at J; junction bases unmatched: 7. CDR3 amino acids: CASTLGQGSSYEQYF. As DNA, the CDR3 is TGCGCCAGCACCTTGGGACAGGGCAGCTCCTACGAGCAGTACTTC.

This chain links TRBV28 with TRBJ2-7; 7 bases line up with TRBD2. This CDR3 comprises 16 residues. Germline-derived CDR1 and CDR2 are MDHEN and SYDVKM. The V gene end was trimmed by 6 bases and the J gene end by 4 bases; junction bases not matched to a gene: 15. CDR3 loop: CASSLAIGGSGYEQYF. For the CDR3, the DNA is TGTGCCAGCAGCCTCGCGATTGGCGGGAGTGGGTACGAGCAGTACTTC.

The chain has TRBV11-2 and TRBJ2-4, with 8 bases that match TRBD2. J was trimmed by 8 bases and V by 6 bases; bases with no gene match: 18. CDR3 length equals 17 residues. Germline CDR1 SGHAT, CDR2 FQNNGV. The CDR3 is CASRSPGGPVVQDIQYF. In DNA, the CDR3 is TGTGCCAGCAGGTCTCCGGGGGGGCCTGTAGTCCAGGACATTCAGTACTTC.

The gene calls are TRBV14 and TRBJ1-5; 7 positions agree with TRBD1. There are 17 residues in the CDR3. CDR1 and CDR2 (germline): SGHDN, FVKESK. After removal of 4 bases from V and 4 bases from J, the junction contained 13 bases not matched to a gene. The CDR3 sequence is CASSLPGQFVGNQPQHF. CDR3 DNA sequence: TGTGCCAGCAGCCTTCCGGGACAGTTTGTGGGTAATCAGCCCCAGCATTTT.

Regarding this clone: The junction shows a germline mismatch at one end, possibly a read error. V gene TRBV30 combines with J gene TRBJ2-7; the match to TRBD2 covers 8 bases. The CDR3 loop spans 13 amino acids. Germline V gene lookup returns CDR1 GTSNPN and CDR2 SVGIG (reference sequence). CDR3 DNA sequence: TGTGCCCGGAGTGGACTAGCATCCAACGAGCAGTACTTC. It is translated as CARSGLASNEQYF. The full variable domain, in which reference TRBV30 and TRBJ2-7 provide the parts outside the CDR3, is SQTIHQWPATLVQPVGSPLSLECTVEGTSNPNLYWYRQAAGRGLQLLFYSVGIGQISSEVPQNLSASRPQDRQFILSSKKLLLSDSGFYLCARSGLASNEQYFGPGTRLTVT.

This chain connects TRBV5-1 to TRBJ2-7; 7 bases match TRBD1. Trimming removed 3 bases from V and 0 bases from J; junction bases left unmatched: 6. This CDR3 contains 15 residues. Germline V gene lookup returns CDR1 SGHRS and CDR2 YFSETQ. The CDR3, as DNA: TGCGCCAGCAGCTCGGGACAGCTTCCCTCCTACGAGCAGTACTTC. It encodes CASSSGQLPSYEQYF. Variable domain in full (rest from reference TRBV5-1 and TRBJ2-7): KAGVTQTPRYLIKTRGQQVTLSCSPISGHRSVSWYQQTPGQGLQFLFEYFSETQRNKGNFPGRFSGRQFSNSRSEMNVSTLELGDSALYLCASSSGQLPSYEQYFGPGTRLTVT.

The chain recombines TRBV7-9 with TRBJ2-5; 7 bases map to TRBD1. Unmatched junction bases numbered 5, after V lost 1 base and J lost 0 bases. The CDR3 runs 16 residues. Per the germline V gene, CDR1 is SEHNR and CDR2 is FQNEAQ (reference sequence). CDR3 region: CASSLEIGTDQETQYF. CDR3 nucleotide sequence: TGTGCCAGCAGCTTAGAAATCGGGACAGACCAAGAGACCCAGTACTTC.

The chain joins TRBV29-1 to TRBJ1-4; possible D gene TRBD1, 6 bases. Trimming took off 6 bases at V and 2 bases at J, with 13 bases between the two ends. Germline CDR1 and CDR2: SQVTM and ANQGSEA. The CDR3 sequence is 14 residues long. This CDR3 is CSVLTDSTNEKLFF. Here the CDR3 DNA reads TGCAGCGTCTTAACGGACAGCACTAATGAAAAACTGTTTTTT.

This clone was observed a handful of times. This rearrangement joins TRBV6-5 to TRBJ2-2; 7 bases are shared with TRBD1. V trimming: 5 bases; J trimming: 6 bases; junction bases outside the gene matches: 3. This CDR3 spans 13 amino acids. Germline V gene sequence: CDR1 MNHEY, CDR2 SVGAGI. The CDR3 bases are TGTGCCAGCAGTACTAGGGGGCCCGGGGAGCTGTTTTTT. Translated: CASSTRGPGELFF.

This chain links TRBV20-1 with TRBJ2-7, with D tentatively TRBD1 (5 bases). Trimming took off 3 bases at V and 2 bases at J, with 14 bases between the two ends. CDR3 length: 14 amino acids. Per germline, CDR1 DFQATT and CDR2 SNEGSKA (reference sequence). This CDR3 reads CSASQGVITYEQYF. In nucleotides, the CDR3 is TGCAGTGCTAGTCAGGGTGTCATCACCTACGAGCAGTACTTC.

The rearrangement links TRBV3-1 (or the pseudogene TRBV3-2) to TRBJ1-3, with TRBD1 identical over 7 bases. The CDR3 extends over 17 amino acids. Germline CDR1 and CDR2: LGHDT and YNNKEL (reference sequence). The trim removed 1 base at V and 1 base at J, leaving 7 bases unmatched. The CDR3 region has the DNA TGTGCCAGCAGCCAAGGCGGGGACAGTGAGTCTGGAAACACCATATATTTT. It is translated as CASSQGGDSESGNTIYF.

Points on this clone: One end of the junction is discordant with germline, which a read error may explain. CDR3 in amino acids: CASRLYKYNEQFF. The CDR3 DNA is TGTGCCAGCAGGTTATACAAGTACAATGAGCAGTTCTTC. The chain combines TRBV28 with TRBJ2-1; D unresolved. The CDR3 runs to 13 residues. The V gene's germline CDR1 is MDHEN and CDR2 SYDVKM.

The V and J genes are TRBV9 and TRBJ2-1, with a weak D call TRBD2 (5 bases). Trimming shortened V by 2 bases and J by 8 bases, and 17 bases separated the two germline ends. Germline V gene lookup returns CDR1 SGDLS and CDR2 YYNGEE. The CDR3 covers 15 residues. CDR3 bases: TGTGCCAGCAGCGTTAAGTCGGGGAGTATCGATGAGCAGTTCTTC. It yields the protein CASSVKSGSIDEQFF.

A single count supports this clone. The chain combines TRBV4-3 with TRBJ1-4; TRBD1 agrees at 9 bases. The germline V gene encodes CDR1 LGHNA and CDR2 YSLEER. The CDR3 sequence is 17 residues long. The trim removed 4 bases at V and 7 bases at J, leaving 13 bases unmatched. The CDR3 sequence is CASSLNLPQGASEKLFF. Written as DNA, the CDR3 is TGCGCCAGCAGCCTGAACTTACCACAGGGGGCTAGTGAAAAACTGTTTTTT.

V gene TRBV5-1 combines with J gene TRBJ2-1, with TRBD1 identical over 10 bases. Trimming removed 3 bases from V and 7 bases from J; junction bases left unmatched: 4. In germline, CDR1 is SGHRS, CDR2 YFSETQ. The CDR3 loop spans 14 amino acids. The CDR3: CASSYGGQGNEQFF. The CDR3 DNA follows: TGCGCCAGCAGCTATGGGGGACAGGGGAATGAGCAGTTCTTC.

The V and J genes are TRBV18 and TRBJ1-1; 7 bases align to TRBD1. J lost 4 bases, V lost 3 bases, and 2 bases had no gene match. The CDR3 contains 13 residues. From germline, CDR1 is KGHSH and CDR2 LQKENI. DNA of the CDR3: TGTGCCAGCTCACCGGGACAGACCACTGAAGCTTTCTTT. Translation: CASSPGQTTEAFF.